What follows are 8 T cell receptor beta chains derived from one specimen sequenced in a study of Graves' ophthalmopathy and Graves' hyperthyroidism. The study amplified TCR beta CDR3 regions using RNA transcripts. RT-PCR with HTBI primers came first, then second-round multiplex PCR. Each CDR3 protein is one row after TCRdb ran MiXCR on the multiplex PCR reads. The sample contains some 750,000 distinct CDR3 sequences, around 40% of which appear only once. The sequencing input was peripheral blood. The receptors come from an adult man with Graves' ophthalmopathy.

The V and J genes are TRBV7-9 and TRBJ2-2, with D unclear. Between the trimmed V and J ends, which lost 8 bases and 1 base, there was a span of 8 bases. Germline-derived CDR1 and CDR2 are SEHNR and FQNEAQ (reference sequence). The CDR3 consists of 13 residues. CDR3 amino acids: CASEPVNTGELFF. The CDR3, as DNA: TGTGCCAGCGAACCGGTGAACACCGGGGAGCTGTTTTTT.

This chain connects TRBV29-1 to TRBJ2-7; D might be TRBD1 (8 bases). This CDR3 comprises 14 residues. Trimming shortened V by 6 bases and J by 3 bases, and 18 bases separated the two germline ends. CDR1 is SQVTM and CDR2 is ANQGSEA in the germline V gene. The CDR3 here is CSVLDRGGSYEQYF. CDR3 in DNA: TGCAGCGTCCTTGACAGGGGAGGGAGCTACGAGCAGTACTTC.

V is TRBV20-1 and J is TRBJ2-7, with 7 nucleotides matching TRBD1. V lost 5 bases to trimming and J lost 4 bases; unmatched junction nucleotides: 8. Looked up from germline, CDR1 is DFQATT and CDR2 is SNEGSKA (reference sequence). The CDR3 loop spans 13 amino acids. The CDR3 region has the DNA TGCAGTGCTCCCGACAGGGCTCAGTACGAGCAGTACTTC. Translation: CSAPDRAQYEQYF.

The V and J genes are TRBV12-3 or TRBV12-4 and TRBJ2-3; a weak D match, TRBD2 (7 bases). The CDR3 runs 15 residues. Trimming took 6 bases from V and 5 from J, leaving 18 bases between them. CDR3 residues: CASSPAGARLDTQYF. The CDR3 nucleotides are TGTGCCAGCAGCCCCGCGGGGGCCCGGTTAGATACGCAGTATTTT.

This clonotype showed up many times. The DNA of the CDR3 is TGTGCCAGCAACCCGCGGGTGAACACTGAAGCTTTCTTT. Residues: CASNPRVNTEAFF. V is TRBV19 and J is TRBJ1-1; D is unresolved. Trimming took 9 bases from V and 0 from J, leaving 11 bases between them. Germline CDR1 is LNHDA and CDR2 is SQIVND (reference sequence). The CDR3 loop spans 13 amino acids.

This chain uses TRBV7-4 with TRBJ1-4, with 9 bases lining up with TRBD1. The CDR3 totals 15 residues. The trim removed 5 bases at V and 7 bases at J, leaving 8 bases unmatched. Looked up from germline, CDR1 is SGHVT and CDR2 is SQSDAQ. The CDR3 DNA follows: TGTGCCAGCAGCAACCGGGACAGGGAGTTTGAAAAACTGTTTTTT. Encoded protein: CASSNRDREFEKLFF.

This clonotype was found many times. The chain carries TRBV12-3 or TRBV12-4 and TRBJ2-7; D remains unclear. The CDR3 covers 11 residues. Trimming took off 5 bases at V and 5 bases at J, with 7 bases between the two ends. CDR3 residues: CASSPRDEQYF. CDR3 sequence (DNA): TGTGCCAGCAGTCCTCGGGACGAGCAGTACTTC.

This clonotype came up once. A read error may be the cause here, since a much bigger clone is one base away. The chain joins TRBV10-3 to TRBJ2-5; the D gene could be TRBD1 or TRBD2 (5 bases each). The V gene lost 11 bases and the J gene lost 2 bases, with 21 bases spanning the gap. Germline V CDR1 and CDR2: ENHRY, SYGVKD. The CDR3 has 15 amino acids. CDR3 nucleotides: TGTGCCGTAAACCGGGACCCTTTGAGACAAGAGACCCAGTACTTC. The encoded protein is CAVNRDPLRQETQYF.